This T cell receptor beta chain originates from a study of technical replicates of blood from four donors (dated 2017 in TCRdb). Between the V and J ends, shortened by 6 bases and 4 bases respectively, the junction contains 16 bases. The germline V gene supplies CDR1 SGHNT and CDR2 YENEEA. From cysteine to phenylalanine, the CDR3 is 15 amino acids long. The entry retains the CDR3 DNA only, 45 bases that are in frame from base 1. Library method: the immunoSEQ multiplex PCR assay. TCRdb took this table from immuneACCESS and kept in-frame rearrangements with V and J called. Such tables lack part of the clones; where checked against another copy, unresolved V genes explain under half of the gap, and the rest is unexplained. The sample has just under 45,000 clones on record, almost 97% of them singletons. The top ten clonotypes cover 0.35% to 0.4% of the sample. Points on this clone: This clone's antigen is unknown. No much larger clone exists at a distance of one base, and base qualities are not known.

The sequenced material came from T cells isolated from PBMCs. This receptor was identified in a human donor in good health. Rearrangement joined TRBV11-3 to TRBJ2-1, and perhaps TRBD1 as D gene, on 6 matching bases. DNA sequence: TGTGCCAGCAGTCCCCGAGGGGACAATTACAATGAGCAGTTCTTC. Its coded protein is CASSPRGDNYNEQFF.